This T cell receptor beta chain is from a study of CXCR3-negative and CXCR3-positive naive CD8 T cells. The CDR3 length is 14 residues. Germline-derived CDR1 and CDR2 are SEHNR and FQNEAQ (reference sequence). The libraries of TRB cDNA were prepared using 5' RACE with UMI labels. TCRdb derives one entry per CDR3 protein from the 5' RACE reads, leaving out DNA. The sample table sets out over 45,000 distinct CDR3 sequences. Sequencing used naive CXCR3- CD8+ T cells from blood. Subset in this sample: CD45RO-CCR7+CD27+CD95- naive CD8+ T cells lacking CXCR3 (TNR3-). The sequence was obtained from a human donor in good health. Some clones in this sample may be carry-over from other donors' samples. The gene calls are TRBV7-9 and TRBJ1-2. The chain's CDR3 is CASSLLFANYGYTF.